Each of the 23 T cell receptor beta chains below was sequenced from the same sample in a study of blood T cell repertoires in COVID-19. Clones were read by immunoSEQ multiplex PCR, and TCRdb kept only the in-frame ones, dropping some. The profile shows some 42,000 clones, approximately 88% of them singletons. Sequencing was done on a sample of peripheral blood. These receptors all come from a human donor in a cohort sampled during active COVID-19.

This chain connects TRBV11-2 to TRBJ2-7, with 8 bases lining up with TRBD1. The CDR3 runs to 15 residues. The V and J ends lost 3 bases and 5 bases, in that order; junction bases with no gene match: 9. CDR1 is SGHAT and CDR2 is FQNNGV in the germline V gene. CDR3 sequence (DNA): TGTGCCAGCAGCTTTAGTGGCAGGGGGCAAGACGAGCAGTACTTC. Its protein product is CASSFSGRGQDEQYF.

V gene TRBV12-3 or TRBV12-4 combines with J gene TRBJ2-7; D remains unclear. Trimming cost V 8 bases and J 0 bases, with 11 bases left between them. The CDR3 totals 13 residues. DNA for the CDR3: TGTGCCAGCTCTTTAGGTAGCTCCTACGAGCAGTACTTC. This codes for CASSLGSSYEQYF.

In DNA form, the CDR3 reads TGTGCCAGCAGCCTTCTAGCGGGGGGGCAGGATACGCAGTATTTT. The encoded protein is CASSLLAGGQDTQYF. The chain couples TRBV2 to TRBJ2-3, with 12 bases lining up with TRBD2. The CDR3 runs 15 residues. Germline values: CDR1 SNHLY, CDR2 FYNNEI. J was trimmed by 6 bases and V by 6 bases; bases with no gene match: 7. The variable domain in full, with the rest retrieved from reference TRBV2 and TRBJ2-3, is EPEVTQTPSHQVTQMGQEVILRCVPISNHLYFYWYRQILGQKVEFLVSFYNNEISEKSEIFDDQFSVERPDGSNFTLKIRSTKLEDSAMYFCASSLLAGGQDTQYFGPGTRLTVL.

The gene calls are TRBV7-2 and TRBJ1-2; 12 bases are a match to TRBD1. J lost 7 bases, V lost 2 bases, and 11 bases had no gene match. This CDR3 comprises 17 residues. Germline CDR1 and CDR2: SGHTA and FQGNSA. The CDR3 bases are TGTGCCAGCAGCTTATCCGGGACAGGGGGCTTGGTGGGTGGCTACACCTTC. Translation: CASSLSGTGGLVGGYTF. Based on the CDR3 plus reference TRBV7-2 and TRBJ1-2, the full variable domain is GAGVSQSPSNKVTEKGKDVELRCDPISGHTALYWYRQSLGQGLEFLIYFQGNSAPDKSGLPSDRFSAERTGGSVSTLTIQRTQQEDSAVYLCASSLSGTGGLVGGYTFGSGTRLTVV.

The CDR3 protein is CASSVAHGGAGTDTQYF. In nucleotides, the CDR3 is TGTGCCAGCAGCGTAGCCCACGGGGGGGCCGGAACAGATACGCAGTATTTT. V usage is TRBV9 and J usage is TRBJ2-3, with 8 bases lining up with TRBD2. The germline V gene encodes CDR1 SGDLS and CDR2 YYNGEE. V lost 0 bases, J lost 3 bases, and 9 bases stayed unmatched. CDR3 length: 17 amino acids. Supplemented by reference TRBV9 and TRBJ2-3, the full variable domain reads DSGVTQTPKHLITATGQRVTLRCSPRSGDLSVYWYQQSLDQGLQFLIQYYNGEERAKGNILERFSAQQFPDLHSELNLSSLELGDSALYFCASSVAHGGAGTDTQYFGPGTRLTVL.

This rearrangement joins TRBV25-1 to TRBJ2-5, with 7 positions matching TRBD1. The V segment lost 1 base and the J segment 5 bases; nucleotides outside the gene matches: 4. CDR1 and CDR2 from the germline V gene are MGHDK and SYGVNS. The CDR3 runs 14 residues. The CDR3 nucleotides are TGTGCCAGCAGTGAATCTGACAGGGCGGAGACCCAGTACTTC. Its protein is CASSESDRAETQYF.

The CDR3: CASSVGNSHSGNTIYF. For the CDR3, the DNA is TGTGCCAGCAGCGTAGGTAACAGTCACTCTGGAAACACCATATATTTT. The chain combines TRBV9 with TRBJ1-3; D gene uncertain. The germline V gene encodes CDR1 SGDLS and CDR2 YYNGEE. V lost 0 bases, J lost 0 bases, and 10 bases lay in between. The CDR3 loop spans 16 amino acids. Using reference TRBV9 and TRBJ1-3 for the parts outside the CDR3, the full variable domain is DSGVTQTPKHLITATGQRVTLRCSPRSGDLSVYWYQQSLDQGLQFLIQYYNGEERAKGNILERFSAQQFPDLHSELNLSSLELGDSALYFCASSVGNSHSGNTIYFGEGSWLTVV.

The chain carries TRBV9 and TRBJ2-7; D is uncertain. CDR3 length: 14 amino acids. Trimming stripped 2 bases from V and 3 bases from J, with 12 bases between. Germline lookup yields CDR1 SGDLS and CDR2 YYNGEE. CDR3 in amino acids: CASSVSLEGYEQYF. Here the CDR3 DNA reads TGTGCCAGCAGCGTTAGTCTAGAAGGCTACGAGCAGTACTTC.

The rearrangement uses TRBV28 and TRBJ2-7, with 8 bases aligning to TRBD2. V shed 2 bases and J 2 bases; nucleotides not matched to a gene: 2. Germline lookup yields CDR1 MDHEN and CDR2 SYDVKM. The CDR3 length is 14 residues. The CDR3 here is CASSLGLAPYEQYF. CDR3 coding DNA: TGTGCCAGCAGTTTAGGACTAGCTCCCTACGAGCAGTACTTC.

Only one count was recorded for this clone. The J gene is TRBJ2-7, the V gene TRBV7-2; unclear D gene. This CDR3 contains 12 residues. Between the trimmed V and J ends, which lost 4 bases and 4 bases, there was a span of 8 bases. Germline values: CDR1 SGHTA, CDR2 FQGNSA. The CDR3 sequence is CASSSSYYEQYF. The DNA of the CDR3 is TGTGCCAGCAGCTCTTCCTATTACGAGCAGTACTTC.

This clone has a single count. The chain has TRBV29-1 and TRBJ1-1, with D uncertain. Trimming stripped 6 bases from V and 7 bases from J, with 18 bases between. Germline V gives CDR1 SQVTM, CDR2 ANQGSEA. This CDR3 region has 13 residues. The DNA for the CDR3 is TGCAGCGTCGGGTTGGGAGGGAAGGGTGAAGCTTTCTTT. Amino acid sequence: CSVGLGGKGEAFF.

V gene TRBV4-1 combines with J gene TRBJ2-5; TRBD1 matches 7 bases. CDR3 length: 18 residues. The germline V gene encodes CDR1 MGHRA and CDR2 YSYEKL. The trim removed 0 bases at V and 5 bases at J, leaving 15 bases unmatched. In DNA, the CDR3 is TGCGCCAGCAGCCAAGACCCGTCCCTTCACAGGGGCGCGGAGACCCAGTACTTC. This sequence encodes CASSQDPSLHRGAETQYF.

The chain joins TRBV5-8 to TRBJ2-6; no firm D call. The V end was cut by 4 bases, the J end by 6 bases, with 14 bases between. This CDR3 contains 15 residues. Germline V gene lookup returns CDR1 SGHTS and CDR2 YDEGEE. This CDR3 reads CASSIDATLANVLTF. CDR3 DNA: TGTGCCAGCAGCATTGATGCAACTCTGGCCAACGTCCTGACTTTC.

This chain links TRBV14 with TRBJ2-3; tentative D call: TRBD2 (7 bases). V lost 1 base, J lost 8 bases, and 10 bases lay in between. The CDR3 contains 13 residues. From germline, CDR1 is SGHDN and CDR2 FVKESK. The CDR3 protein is CASSQVAGATQYF. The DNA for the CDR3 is TGTGCCAGCAGCCAAGTTGCGGGGGCTACGCAGTATTTT.

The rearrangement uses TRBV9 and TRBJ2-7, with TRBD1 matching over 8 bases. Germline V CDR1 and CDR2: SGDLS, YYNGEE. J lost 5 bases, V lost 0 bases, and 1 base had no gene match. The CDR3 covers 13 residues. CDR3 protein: CASSVETGDEQYF. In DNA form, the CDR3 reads TGTGCCAGCAGCGTAGAGACAGGGGACGAGCAGTACTTC.

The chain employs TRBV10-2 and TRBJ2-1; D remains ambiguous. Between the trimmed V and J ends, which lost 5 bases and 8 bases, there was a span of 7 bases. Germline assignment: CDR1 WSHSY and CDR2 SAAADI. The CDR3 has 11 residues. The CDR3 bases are TGCGCCAGCAGTTCTTTCGATGAGCAGTTCTTC. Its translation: CASSSFDEQFF.

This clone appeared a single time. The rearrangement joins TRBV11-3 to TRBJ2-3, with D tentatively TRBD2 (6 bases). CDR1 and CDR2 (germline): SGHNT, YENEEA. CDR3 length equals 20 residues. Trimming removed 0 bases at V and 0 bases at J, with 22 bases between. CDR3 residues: CASSLDAGVAENPSTDTQYF. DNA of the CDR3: TGTGCCAGCAGCTTAGACGCCGGGGTAGCGGAGAACCCTAGCACAGATACGCAGTATTTT.

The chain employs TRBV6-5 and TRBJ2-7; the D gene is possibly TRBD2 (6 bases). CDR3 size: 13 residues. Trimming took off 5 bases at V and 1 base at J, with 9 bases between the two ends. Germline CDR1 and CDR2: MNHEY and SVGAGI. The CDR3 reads CASSTGESYEQYF. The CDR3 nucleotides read TGTGCCAGCAGTACGGGGGAGTCCTACGAGCAGTACTTC.

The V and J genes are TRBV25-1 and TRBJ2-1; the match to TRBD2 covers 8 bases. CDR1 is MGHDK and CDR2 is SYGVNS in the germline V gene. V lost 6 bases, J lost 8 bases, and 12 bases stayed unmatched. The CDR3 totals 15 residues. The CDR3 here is CASSPPGLVDYEQFF. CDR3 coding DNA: TGTGCCAGCAGCCCCCCGGGACTAGTCGACTATGAGCAGTTCTTC. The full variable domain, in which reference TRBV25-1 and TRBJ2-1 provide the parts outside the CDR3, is EADIYQTPRYLVIGTGKKITLECSQTMGHDKMYWYQQDPGMELHLIHYSYGVNSTEKGDLSSESTVSRIRTEHFPLTLESARPSHTSQYLCASSPPGLVDYEQFFGPGTRLTVL.

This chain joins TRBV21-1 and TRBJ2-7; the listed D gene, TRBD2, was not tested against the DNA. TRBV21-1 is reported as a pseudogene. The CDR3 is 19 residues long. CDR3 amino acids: CASSRKRGGPFGPIHEQYF. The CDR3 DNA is TGTGCCAGCAGCAGAAAGCGGGGGGGCCCCTTTGGACCGATCCACGAGCAGTACTTC.

The CDR3 DNA sequence: TGCAGTGCTAGTACAGGACGGGGGATAGGAAATCAGCCCCAGCATTTT. Protein product: CSASTGRGIGNQPQHF. The V gene is TRBV20-1, the J gene TRBJ1-5, with TRBD1 as a possible D gene (5 bases). V shed 3 bases and J shed 4 bases, with 19 bases lying between them. From germline, CDR1 is DFQATT and CDR2 SNEGSKA (reference sequence). The CDR3 loop spans 16 amino acids.

The CDR3 is CASSQDTSGTKETQYF. The DNA for the CDR3 is TGTGCCAGCAGCCAAGATACTAGCGGGACGAAAGAGACCCAGTACTTC. J is TRBJ2-5 and V is TRBV3-1 (or the pseudogene TRBV3-2); 10 nucleotides match TRBD2. CDR1 LGHDT and CDR2 YNNKEL come from the germline V gene (reference sequence). V dropped 0 bases and J dropped 3; count of bases not matched to a gene: 4. This CDR3 is 16 amino acids long.

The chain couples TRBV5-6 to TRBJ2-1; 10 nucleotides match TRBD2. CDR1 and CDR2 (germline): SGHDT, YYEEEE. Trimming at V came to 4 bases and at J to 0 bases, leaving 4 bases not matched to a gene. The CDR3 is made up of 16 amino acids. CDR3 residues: CASSKLAGSSYNEQFF. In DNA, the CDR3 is TGTGCCAGCAGCAAACTAGCGGGGAGCTCCTACAATGAGCAGTTCTTC.